This T cell receptor (beta chain) was sequenced in a study of blood T cell repertoires in COVID-19. Study as a whole: The samples span acute and convalescent COVID-19 from the United States, Italy and Spain. The cDNA or gDNA used as material had been derived from T cells, B-cell-depleted T cells, or PBMCs.

Per the original methods: From reference gene primer amplification, estimates of nucleated cell counts were derived. Sequencing used immunoSEQ multiplex PCR; TCRdb keeps in-frame clones, though not all of them. For V, J and clone size, that table is used; D and trimming come from the DNA. The table shows tens of thousands of clones, with nearly 90% occurring only once. Germline CDR1 reads MDHEN; CDR2 reads SYDVKM. Trimming left V 5 bases short and J 6 bases short, with 17 bases between. This CDR3 is 15 amino acids long. Sequenced: peripheral blood. This sequence was found in an elderly woman with acute or convalescent COVID-19. V and J are TRBV28 and TRBJ1-5, with D possibly being TRBD1 (5 bases). CDR3 coding DNA: TGTGCCAGCAGTCCCGGGGGGGAGAATGGTCAGCCCCAGCATTTT. Translation gives CASSPGGENGQPQHF. Using reference TRBV28 and TRBJ1-5 for the parts outside the CDR3, the full variable domain is DVKVTQSSRYLVKRTGEKVFLECVQDMDHENMFWYRQDPGLGLRLIYFSYDVKMKEKGDIPEGYSVSREKKERFSLILESASTNQTSMYLCASSPGGENGQPQHFGDGTRLSIL.